This passage covers 4 T cell receptor beta chains from one sample sequenced in a study of shared clonotypes between healthy human individuals. Sequencing used immunoSEQ multiplex PCR; TCRdb keeps in-frame clones, though not all of them. This sample yields a few million clones, of which just over 90% are seen a single time; under 0.45% belongs to the top ten. Sequenced: naive CD4+ T cells from PBMCs. Documented subset: CD45RA+ positively selected. The source of these receptors is a man aged 18 to 30 in good health. Some clones in this sample may be carry-over from other donors' samples.

The chain combines TRBV2 with TRBJ2-3, with D possibly being TRBD1 (6 bases). The CDR3 length is 13 residues. V shed 7 bases and J shed 2 bases, with 10 bases lying between them. Germline CDR1 and CDR2: SNHLY and FYNNEI. The CDR3 DNA reads as TGTGCCAGCATTTGGGGGCCCACAGATACGCAGTATTTT. Residues: CASIWGPTDTQYF.

This clone was observed a single time. The chain is built from TRBV29-1 and TRBJ2-1; 10 bases are shared with TRBD1. The CDR3 has 16 amino acids. The germline CDR1 and CDR2 sequences are SQVTM and ANQGSEA. The V and J ends lost 3 bases and 8 bases, in that order; junction bases with no gene match: 13. CDR3 coding DNA: TGCAGCGTTGACCAATTAGAGAGACAGGGGGCATATGAGCAGTTCTTC. It encodes CSVDQLERQGAYEQFF.

The chain carries TRBV5-6 and TRBJ1-6; a possible D gene is TRBD1 (5 bases). V was shortened by 4 bases and J by 7 bases, with 15 bases between the two germline ends. This CDR3 is 15 amino acids long. Germline lookup yields CDR1 SGHDT and CDR2 YYEEEE. The CDR3 DNA reads TGTGCCAGCAGCACGGGGCCGCCGGGGAATTCACCCCTCCACTTT. Translated: CASSTGPPGNSPLHF.

This chain uses TRBV7-3 with TRBJ2-1; D remains unclear. The V end lost 6 bases, the J end lost 7 bases, and 25 bases lay between the germline ends. The length of the CDR3 is 17 residues. Germline V gene lookup returns CDR1 SGHTA and CDR2 FQGTGA. The CDR3 DNA is TGTGCCAGCAGACGGGCCCTCGGGCCCGGCTCTCCGAATGAGCAGTTCTTC. Protein: CASRRALGPGSPNEQFF.